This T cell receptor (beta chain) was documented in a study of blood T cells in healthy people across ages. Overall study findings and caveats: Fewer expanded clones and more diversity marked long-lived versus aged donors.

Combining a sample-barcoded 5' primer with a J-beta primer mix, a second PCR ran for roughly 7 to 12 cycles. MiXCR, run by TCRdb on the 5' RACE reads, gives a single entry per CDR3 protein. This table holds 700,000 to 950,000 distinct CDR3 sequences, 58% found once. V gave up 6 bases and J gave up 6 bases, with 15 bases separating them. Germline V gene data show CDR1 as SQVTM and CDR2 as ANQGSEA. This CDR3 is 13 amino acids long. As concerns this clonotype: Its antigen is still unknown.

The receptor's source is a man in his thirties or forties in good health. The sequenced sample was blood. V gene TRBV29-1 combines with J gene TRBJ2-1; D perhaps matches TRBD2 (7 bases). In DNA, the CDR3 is TGCAGCGTGACGGAGGGAGGGGGCAATGAGCAGTTCTTC. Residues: CSVTEGGGNEQFF.